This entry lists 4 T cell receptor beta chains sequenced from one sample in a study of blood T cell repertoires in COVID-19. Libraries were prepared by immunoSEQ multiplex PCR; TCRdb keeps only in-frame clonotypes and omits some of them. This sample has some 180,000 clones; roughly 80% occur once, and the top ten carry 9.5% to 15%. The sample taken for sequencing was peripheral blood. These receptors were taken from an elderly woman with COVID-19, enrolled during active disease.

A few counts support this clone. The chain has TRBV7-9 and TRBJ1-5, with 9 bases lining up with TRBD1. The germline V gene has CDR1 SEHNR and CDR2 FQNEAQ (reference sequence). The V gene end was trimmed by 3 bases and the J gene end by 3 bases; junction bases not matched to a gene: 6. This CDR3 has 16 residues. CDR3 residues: CASSFDRGGDNQPQHF. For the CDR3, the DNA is TGTGCCAGCAGCTTCGACAGGGGGGGCGACAATCAGCCCCAGCATTTT.

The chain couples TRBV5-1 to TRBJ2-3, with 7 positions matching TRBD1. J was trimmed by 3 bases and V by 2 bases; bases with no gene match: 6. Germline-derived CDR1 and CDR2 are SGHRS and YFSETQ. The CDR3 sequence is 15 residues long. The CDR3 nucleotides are TGCGCCAGCAGCTTACAGGCCAGGGGGACAGATACGCAGTATTTT. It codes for CASSLQARGTDTQYF.

The chain's CDR3 is CASSRGLVYNEQFF. CDR3 bases: TGTGCCAGCAGCCGAGGACTCGTTTACAATGAGCAGTTCTTC. V and J are TRBV7-9 and TRBJ2-1; a weak D match, TRBD2 (5 bases). The CDR3 has 14 residues. V dropped 5 bases and J dropped 4 bases, with 12 bases sitting between them. The V gene's germline CDR1 is SEHNR and CDR2 FQNEAQ (reference sequence).

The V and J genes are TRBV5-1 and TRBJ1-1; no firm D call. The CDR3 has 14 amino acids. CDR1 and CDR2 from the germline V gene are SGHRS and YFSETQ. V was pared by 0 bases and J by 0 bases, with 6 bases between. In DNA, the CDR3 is TGCGCCAGCAGCTTGGGCGGATTGAACACTGAAGCTTTCTTT. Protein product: CASSLGGLNTEAFF.